This TCR beta chain originates from a study of cytomegalovirus exposure and HLA in healthy donors. Study in general: There were 117 million unique TCR beta sequences, drawn from roughly 200 million T cells, in an earlier analysis.

Both 60 Vbeta primers and 13 Jbeta primers went into the PCR. Sequenced by immunoSEQ multiplex PCR; TCRdb stores in-frame clones only, minus some. The sample holds around 90,000 clones, around three quarters seen once. Germline V lookup: CDR1 LNHDA, CDR2 SQIVND (reference sequence). Trimming took 3 bases from V and 2 from J, leaving 11 bases between them. The CDR3 length is 15 residues. This clonotype was sampled from a man aged 25-40 years in good health and CMV-seronegative. The sequencing input was PBMCs. The V call is TRBV19, the J call TRBJ2-1; a possible D gene is TRBD2 (7 bases). In DNA form, the CDR3 reads TGTGCCAGTAGTATTGGCGGGGGCGCCTACAATGAGCAGTTCTTC. It is translated as CASSIGGGAYNEQFF.